The entry below describes one T cell receptor beta chain. The data derive from a study of blood T cell repertoires in COVID-19. The CDR3 has 17 residues. Germline V gives CDR1 SGDLS, CDR2 YYNGEE. J gave up 3 bases and V 2 bases, and 10 bases lay outside the gene matches. Methods used by the authors: The assay estimated nucleated cells by amplifying reference gene primers. Profiled with immunoSEQ multiplex PCR; TCRdb holds only in-frame clones, not every one. The V and J calls and clone size come from that table; D and trimming were worked out from the DNA. The sample consists of 110,000 or so clones, approximately 81% of them appearing once.

The sequence was obtained from a man in his forties with acute or convalescent COVID-19. This chain connects TRBV9 to TRBJ1-4, with 7 bases lining up with TRBD1. The sequencing sample was made of peripheral blood. CDR3 region: CASSVGPGTAPNEKLFF. DNA of the CDR3: TGTGCCAGCAGCGTGGGGCCAGGGACAGCACCTAATGAAAAACTGTTTTTT.